This T cell receptor (beta chain) was identified in a study of T cells in Graves' hyperthyroidism and ophthalmopathy. RNA transcripts served as the template for amplifying TCR beta CDR3 regions. The TCR CDR3 first-round RT-PCR relied on the HTBI primer set. TCRdb reanalysed the multiplex PCR reads using MiXCR and keeps one entry per CDR3 protein. This table has some 720,000 distinct CDR3 sequences, roughly 15% appearing once. V gave up 1 base and J gave up 3 bases, with 13 bases separating them. The CDR3 is 15 residues long. Germline-derived CDR1 and CDR2 are SGHDT and YYEEEE. The study excluded patients with uncontrolled infection, other autoimmune disease, pregnancy or lactation. Each 10 ml fresh peripheral blood draw supplied the PBMCs.

Sequencing was done on a sample of blood. This TCR was sampled from a young man with Graves' hyperthyroidism. This chain links TRBV5-6 with TRBJ1-2; D perhaps matches TRBD1 (5 bases). CDR3 region: CASSLPTELYYGYTF. In nucleotides, the CDR3 is TGTGCCAGCAGCTTGCCGACAGAATTATACTATGGCTACACCTTC.